Shown below are 25 T cell receptor beta chains from a single sample sequenced in a study of blood T cells in healthy people across ages. Next came a second PCR, run for roughly 6 to 11 cycles, which used a sample-barcoded 5' primer along with a J-beta primer mix. TCRdb reprocessed the 5' RACE reads with MiXCR, giving one entry per CDR3 protein. The sample lists around 800,000 distinct CDR3 sequences, roughly 44% occurring once. Sequencing was performed on blood. Receptors were obtained from a man aged 55 to 70 in good health.

The chain joins TRBV9 to TRBJ2-7, with 8 positions matching TRBD1. There are 16 residues in the CDR3. Unmatched junction bases numbered 13, after V lost 3 bases and J lost 5 bases. Per germline, CDR1 SGDLS and CDR2 YYNGEE. In nucleotides, the CDR3 is TGTGCCAGCAGCGCCTCCCGGGCAGGGGGCCTCCACGAGCAGTACTTC. Amino acids: CASSASRAGGLHEQYF. Using reference TRBV9 and TRBJ2-7 for the parts outside the CDR3, the full variable domain is DSGVTQTPKHLITATGQRVTLRCSPRSGDLSVYWYQQSLDQGLQFLIQYYNGEERAKGNILERFSAQQFPDLHSELNLSSLELGDSALYFCASSASRAGGLHEQYFGPGTRLTVT.

The rearrangement links TRBV18 to TRBJ1-1; weak D call: TRBD1 (5 bases). Deletions cut 3 bases from V and 4 bases from J, with 15 bases between. Germline CDR1 KGHSH, CDR2 LQKENI. CDR3 length: 15 residues. The CDR3 loop reads CASSPRDGSSTEAFF. CDR3 bases: TGTGCCAGCTCACCTAGGGACGGCTCCTCCACTGAAGCTTTCTTT.

CDR3 DNA sequence: TGCAGTGCTAGAGATAGCCGGGAGAATGAAAAACTGTTTTTT. The encoded protein is CSARDSRENEKLFF. The rearrangement joins TRBV20-1 to TRBJ1-4; D remains ambiguous. This CDR3 has 14 amino acids. In germline, CDR1 is DFQATT, CDR2 SNEGSKA (reference sequence). The V and J ends lost 0 bases and 5 bases respectively, with 10 bases between them.

The V and J genes are TRBV7-9 and TRBJ1-1, with D tentatively TRBD1 (6 bases). Germline V gives CDR1 SEHNR, CDR2 FQNEAQ (reference sequence). The ends were cut back, 5 bases at V and 10 bases at J, with 17 bases in the middle. This CDR3 has 13 amino acids. The DNA for the CDR3 is TGTGCCAGCAGCCCCACAGGGTTGGGGCGAGCTTTCTTT. Its protein is CASSPTGLGRAFF.

The genes are TRBV7-8 and TRBJ2-7; D might be TRBD1 (5 bases). Germline CDR1 SGHVS, CDR2 FQNEAQ. Trimming stripped 7 bases from V and 3 bases from J, with 16 bases between. This CDR3 has 14 residues. The CDR3 protein is CASNPGHYGYEQYF. The CDR3 nucleotides are TGTGCCAGCAACCCCGGACATTACGGCTACGAGCAGTACTTC.

This clonotype was seen more than once but under ten times. CDR3 nucleotide sequence: TGTGCCAGCAGTTCCCGGACAGAGTTTTCCTACGAGCAGTACTTC. It specifies CASSSRTEFSYEQYF. V is TRBV6-2 or TRBV6-3 and J is TRBJ2-7; TRBD1 might be the D (6 bases). Germline CDR1 reads MNHEY; CDR2 reads SVGEGT. With 4 bases removed from V and 1 base from J, the gap between germline ends came to 14 bases. There are 15 residues in the CDR3.

The V call is TRBV28, the J call TRBJ2-7; no firm D call. The CDR3 spans 12 residues. The germline V and J ends were trimmed by 5 bases and 1 base, with 6 bases remaining between them. CDR1 MDHEN and CDR2 SYDVKM come from the germline V gene. The CDR3 here is CASSVLSYEQYF. DNA of the CDR3: TGTGCCAGCAGTGTCCTTTCCTACGAGCAGTACTTC.

This clonotype was picked up one time. In nucleotides, the CDR3 is TGTGCCAGCTCACCTGCTAGCGGGGGGACAAACAATGAGCAGTTCTTC. Protein: CASSPASGGTNNEQFF. The chain links TRBV18 to TRBJ2-1, with 11 positions matching TRBD2. Trimming removed 3 bases from V and 5 bases from J; junction bases left unmatched: 6. The CDR3 length is 16 residues. Germline CDR1 and CDR2: KGHSH and LQKENI.

The chain combines TRBV3-1 with TRBJ1-5, with D tentatively TRBD1 (5 bases). The CDR3 is made up of 17 amino acids. Germline CDR1 LGHDT, CDR2 YNNKEL (reference sequence). With 0 bases removed from V and 1 base from J, the gap between germline ends came to 13 bases. Here the CDR3 DNA reads TGTGCCAGCAGCCAAGACTTAGGGGCAGGGAGCAATCAGCCCCAGCATTTT. Protein product: CASSQDLGAGSNQPQHF. The full variable domain, with the rest looked up from reference TRBV3-1 and TRBJ1-5, is DTAVSQTPKYLVTQMGNDKSIKCEQNLGHDTMYWYKQDSKKFLKIMFSYNNKELIINETVPNRFSPKSPDKAHLNLHINSLELGDSAVYFCASSQDLGAGSNQPQHFGDGTRLSIL.

This clonotype was counted once. The V gene is TRBV6-2 or TRBV6-3, the J gene TRBJ1-1; possibly TRBD1 for D (6 bases). The ends were cut back, 4 bases at V and 5 bases at J, with 17 bases in the middle. The CDR3 extends over 15 amino acids. In germline, CDR1 is MNHEY, CDR2 SVGEGT. CDR3 region: CASSSLRGAGTEAFF. The CDR3 DNA reads as TGTGCCAGCAGTTCCTTAAGGGGGGCCGGAACTGAAGCTTTCTTT.

This clonotype was observed once. The chain links TRBV6-1 to TRBJ1-5, with D hard to call. The V end was cut by 2 bases, the J end by 0 bases, with 8 bases between. The CDR3 length is 15 residues. CDR1 is MNHNS, CDR2 SASEGT, per germline. As DNA, the CDR3 is TGTGCCAGCAGTGAACCAGGTTATAGCAATCAGCCCCAGCATTTT. It is translated as CASSEPGYSNQPQHF.

This chain joins TRBV28 and TRBJ2-1, with TRBD2 identical over 7 bases. This CDR3 is 11 amino acids long. CDR1 is MDHEN and CDR2 is SYDVKM in the germline V gene. The J segment lost 14 bases and the V segment lost 4 bases, leaving 5 bases of the junction unmatched. The CDR3 region has the DNA TGTGCCAGCAGTTCCCAGCGGGGCGAGTTCTTC. Translated: CASSSQRGEFF.

In DNA, the CDR3 is TGCGGGAAATGGACTAGCGGCAATGAGCAGTTCTTC. Its translation: CGKWTSGNEQFF. The chain has TRBV20-1 and TRBJ2-1; 10 bases fit TRBD2. CDR3 length: 12 amino acids. Germline V CDR1 and CDR2: DFQATT, SNEGSKA (reference sequence).

This rearrangement joins TRBV6-5 to TRBJ2-1; 7 bases line up with TRBD1. The germline V gene encodes CDR1 MNHEY and CDR2 SVGAGI. J gave up 7 bases and V 6 bases, and 12 bases lay outside the gene matches. This CDR3 comprises 15 residues. CDR3 sequence (DNA): TGTGCCAGCAGAAGGAGAGGGGGCGCAGCAAATGAGCAGTTCTTC. The encoded protein is CASRRRGGAANEQFF.

This clonotype has just a few counts. This chain uses TRBV7-8 with TRBJ2-6, with 8 positions matching TRBD1. The CDR3 runs to 17 residues. After removal of 2 bases from V and 0 bases from J, the junction contained 3 bases not matched to a gene. From germline, CDR1 is SGHVS and CDR2 FQNEAQ. In DNA form, the CDR3 reads TGTGCCAGCAGCTTATCCGACAGGGGCTCTGGGGCCAACGTCCTGACTTTC. Translated: CASSLSDRGSGANVLTF.

This clonotype showed up just a few times. The J gene is TRBJ2-1, the V gene TRBV7-2, with 10 bases aligning to TRBD2. V lost 2 bases and J lost 13; bases outside the gene matches: 8. Germline V lookup: CDR1 SGHTA, CDR2 FQGNSA. CDR3 length equals 14 residues. CDR3 sequence (DNA): TGTGCCAGCAGCTTAACCAGCGGGGGGGAGGTACAGTTCTTC. This translates into CASSLTSGGEVQFF.

V gene TRBV30 combines with J gene TRBJ1-2; D remains ambiguous. Germline V lookup: CDR1 GTSNPN, CDR2 SVGIG (reference sequence). Between the trimmed V and J ends, which lost 0 bases and 4 bases, there was a span of 12 bases. This CDR3 has 14 amino acids. In nucleotides, the CDR3 is TGTGCCTGGAGTGTATATGGAGCAGCCTATGGCTACACCTTC. Translated: CAWSVYGAAYGYTF.

This clonotype was observed a few times. V gene TRBV2 combines with J gene TRBJ2-7; possibly TRBD1 or TRBD2 for D (6 bases each). V shed 1 base and J shed 3 bases, with 13 bases lying between them. Germline lookup yields CDR1 SNHLY and CDR2 FYNNEI. The CDR3 sequence is 15 residues long. The CDR3 DNA sequence: TGTGCCAGCAGTGAAGAGGGGGGTCAGGTCTACGAGCAGTACTTC. It is translated as CASSEEGGQVYEQYF.

The V and J genes are TRBV5-1 and TRBJ2-7; 9 positions match TRBD1. CDR3 length: 14 amino acids. The trim removed 10 bases at V and 0 bases at J, leaving 8 bases unmatched. Germline V lookup: CDR1 SGHRS, CDR2 YFSETQ. The CDR3 region has the DNA TGCGCCTCCCATCCGGGACAGGGCTCCTACGAGCAGTACTTC. Its protein product is CASHPGQGSYEQYF.

The chain combines TRBV7-8 with TRBJ2-7, with TRBD1 matching 7 bases. Trimming at V came to 6 bases and at J to 7 bases, leaving 6 bases not matched to a gene. Germline V gene lookup returns CDR1 SGHVS and CDR2 FQNEAQ. The CDR3 is made up of 12 amino acids. CDR3: CASSSRGCEQYF. The CDR3 nucleotides are TGTGCCAGCAGTAGCAGGGGGTGTGAGCAGTACTTC.

The chain combines TRBV7-2 with TRBJ2-1; D ambiguous. Trimming stripped 1 base from V and 0 bases from J, with 7 bases between. The CDR3 is made up of 15 amino acids. Germline V gene data show CDR1 as SGHTA and CDR2 as FQGNSA. The CDR3 spells CASSLEAASYNEQFF. The CDR3, as DNA: TGTGCCAGCAGCTTAGAGGCGGCCTCCTACAATGAGCAGTTCTTC.

Note on this clonotype: Its ends do not fully match the called genes, so a read error is possible. V usage is TRBV5-1 and J usage is TRBJ2-1; D assignment may be TRBD1 or TRBD2 (6 bases each). In germline, CDR1 is SGHRS, CDR2 YFSETQ. The CDR3 runs to 14 residues. CDR3 amino acids: CVSSLELGGDEQFF. CDR3 DNA: TGCGTCAGCAGCTTGGAGTTGGGGGGCGATGAGCAGTTCTTC.

This clonotype was detected a few times. The chain uses TRBV7-2 and TRBJ2-7, with no clear D. This CDR3 contains 13 residues. Germline CDR1 reads SGHTA; CDR2 reads FQGNSA. The V end lost 7 bases, the J end lost 0 bases, and 10 bases lay between the germline ends. DNA for the CDR3: TGTGCCAGCAACTCAGGCGTCTCCTACGAGCAGTACTTC. It specifies CASNSGVSYEQYF.

For this clonotype: Possible read error: a much larger clone is one base away. The V gene is TRBV20-1, the J gene TRBJ1-2; perhaps TRBD1 as D (5 bases). CDR3 length: 13 amino acids. CDR1 DFQATT and CDR2 SNEGSKA come from the germline V gene (reference sequence). Trimming pared 5 bases from V and 1 base from J, leaving 11 bases between. The CDR3 DNA reads as TGCAGTGCTCGAAGGGGCAGTAACTATGGCTACACCTTC. Translation gives CSARRGSNYGYTF.

This chain connects TRBV5-5 to TRBJ2-5; D is possibly TRBD1 or TRBD2 (6 bases each). The germline V gene encodes CDR1 SGHKS and CDR2 YYEKEE (reference sequence). V was trimmed by 0 bases and J by 3 bases, leaving 15 bases between them. The CDR3 has 16 residues. The CDR3 bases are TGTGCCAGCAGCTTGGTTCGGGGGCGGCGGGAAGAGACCCAGTACTTC. Protein sequence: CASSLVRGRREETQYF. The full variable domain, its missing parts supplied by reference TRBV5-5 and TRBJ2-5, is DAGVTQSPTHLIKTRGQQVTLRCSPISGHKSVSWYQQVLGQGPQFIFQYYEKEERGRGNFPDRFSARQFPNYSSELNVNALLLGDSALYLCASSLVRGRREETQYFGPGTRLLVL.